The clone carrying this TCR beta chain was picked up one time. The source of the sample is a study of control samples from healthy donors and cancer patients. Generated by immunoSEQ multiplex PCR, the TCRdb table keeps only in-frame clones and is missing some. This sample has about 120,000 clones, with about 83% found just once. The CDR3 extends over 12 amino acids. The germline V gene has CDR1 SQVTM and CDR2 ANQGSEA. V was trimmed by 1 base and J by 3 bases, leaving 5 bases between them. The sample taken for sequencing was blood. The chain uses TRBV29-1 and TRBJ2-3; D not certain. The source is a man aged 30 to 45 in good health. CDR3 region: CSVEGVTDTQYF. In DNA form, the CDR3 reads TGCAGCGTTGAAGGCGTGACAGATACGCAGTATTTT.